This TCR beta chain was identified during a study of cytomegalovirus exposure and HLA in healthy donors listed by TCRdb under 2017. The study in broad terms: In an earlier analysis of some 610 of the donors, 276 Gb of sequence data and 120 million or so unique TCR beta sequences from approximately 180 million T cells were reported. An early release that covered about 600 HLA-typed donors contained about 300 gigabases of sequencing data and 85 million to 100 million unique TCR sequences. Of the roughly 400 genotyped donors, about 84% fell in the genetic ancestry cluster associated with self-reported Caucasian donors. The study aimed to test whether cataloging public T cell receptors could reveal signatures of past pathogen exposure. The study used immunosequencing to profile the T cell repertoires of 600 to 850 subjects and linked those repertoires to cytomegalovirus serostatus. Along with the roughly 670-subject first cohort, a separate validation cohort of some 130 different subjects was used. The study combined high-throughput TCR immunosequencing, statistical association of individual TCRs with disease status, and machine learning to predict cytomegalovirus infection status. A later analysis re-examined previously published TCR beta repertoires from hundreds of donors and added high-resolution HLA genotyping to investigate patterns of TCR occurrence. The later analysis used no new phenotypic data to find candidate immune exposures, relying instead on TCR beta sequences and their occurrence across donors. An earlier analysis of around 640 of the donors used high-throughput TCR beta sequencing to judge whether each TCR beta V gene segment behaved as functional or pseudogenic. Donor age, sex, ethnicity and CMV serostatus were compiled together with the repertoire data. In a later genetic analysis, genome-wide SNP genotypes for about three fifths of the 666 donors were used, and that subset was treated as a discovery cohort. All discovery cohort repertoires had been generated on a single sequencing platform. Both class I and class II loci were covered by HLA typing, at four-digit resolution. The number of typed donors differed by locus: about 620-640 for A, B, C, DRB1 and DQB1; 500 to 550 for DQA1; about 600 for DPA1; and some 450 for DPB1. About five DR-DQ haplotypes were treated as single units for association and clustering because of strong linkage in the cohort. Among roughly 400 genotyped donors of the cohort, an average of around 250,000 unique TCR beta nucleotide sequences was sequenced per donor, of which about 19% were non-productive.

The library was prepared using the immunoSEQ multiplex PCR assay. The multiplex PCR relied on a mix of 60 forward primers for TCR Vbeta segments and 13 reverse primers for TCR Jbeta segments. The CDR3 region of rearranged TCR beta genes was amplified from genomic DNA by a multiplex PCR assay. The Illumina HiSeq System was used to sequence the amplified TCR beta libraries as 87-base-pair reads. Regarding the original processing steps: Across the 666 repertoires, a later analysis counted approximately 75 million unique TCR beta chains, roughly 11 million of which were shared by at least two donors. Raw reads were error-corrected and collapsed into unique sequences with a nearest-neighbor algorithm that merged closely related sequences to remove PCR and sequencing errors. CDR3 sequences were aligned to IMGT reference sequences to assign V, D and J gene segments. For a sequence to be retained, a match of at least six nucleotides was required to both a V gene segment and a J gene segment. A rearrangement was called productive if the CDR3 had no stop codons and remained in frame with V and J, and every other rearrangement was called non-productive. CDR3 was defined according to IMGT convention as the region running from the second conserved V-encoded cysteine to the conserved J-encoded phenylalanine. The earlier analysis of some 600 of the donors excluded sequences that lacked an unambiguous match to a single V gene segment. In an earlier analysis of approximately 560 of the donors, a V segment was called functional when productive rearrangements were above 56.7%, and segregating when the standard deviation between donors exceeded 5%. A statistical classification framework was built to diagnose cytomegalovirus status from the catalog of TCR beta chain sequences. V and J gene assignment, in a later analysis, came from comparing TCR nucleotide sequences with IMGT/GENE-DB human TR gene sequences. Using the TCRdist pipeline, a later analysis assigned CDR3 sequences along with most-parsimonious VDJ recombination scenarios. A later analysis defined each TCR beta chain by its CDR3 amino acid sequence plus V-gene family, and excluded reads lacking a unique V-gene family. A later analysis removed 500 to 650 highly shared, low-generation-probability nucleotide sequences to deal with suspected cross-contamination and a sequencing artifact. In a later analysis, a clonal expansion index was calculated for each public chain from normalized within-repertoire ranks of inferred template counts. In a later analysis, generation probabilities were computed with a VDJ recombination model fitted to out-of-frame rearrangements, and the resulting probabilities were checked against IGoR. In a later analysis, hypergeometric tests were used to score TCR-TCR, TCR-HLA and TCR-CMV co-occurrence, with a repertoire-size bias correction applied to TCR pairs. A later analysis estimated false discovery rates by permuting HLA or CMV assignments 20 times. A later analysis grouped co-occurring TCRs with DBSCAN, adding TCRdist sequence similarity when clustering within HLA-allele-positive subsets. Repertoires with fewer than 30,000 or more than 120,000 public chains, plus five repertoires with anomalous nucleotide sharing, were excluded from co-occurrence clustering. Not all clones reach the TCRdb copy of this immuneACCESS table, which keeps in-frame sequences only. Checked studies attribute under half of the gap to unresolved V genes and leave the rest unexplained. The DNA was the basis for D and trimming; V, J and clone size are from that table. The sample data list just over 150,000 clones, and around four fifths of these were observed just once. The ten largest clones add up to about 1.5% of the sample.

Summary of the overall study and its limitations: A later genetic analysis reported fewer N-insertions in productive TCRs among donors in an Asian-associated ancestry cluster than the roughly 690-donor mean. The 87-base-pair reads could not distinguish some IMGT-functional V segments, including TRBV6-2 and TRBV6-3, so those segments were excluded. A later analysis found that TCR association rates varied across HLA loci, with DRB1 alleles showing the most associated TCRs and HLA-C alleles the fewest. A later analysis found that HLA-associated TCR beta chains were more clonally expanded and had lower generation probabilities than equally common non-associated chains. The cohort was sequenced for TCR beta chains only, and without alpha or paired-chain data the features that could be detected were limited. Because HLA typing was missing for some donors at each locus, association tests included only the typed subset. A later analysis associated 17,000 or so TCR beta sequences with specific HLA alleles at a false discovery rate of 0.05. Correlated functional status among segregating V segments might be attributable to linkage disequilibrium, but an unknown experimental factor could not be ruled out. An earlier analysis of approximately 540 of the donors showed that most TCR beta V segments appeared in productive rearrangements either about 87% or about 30% of the time, which broadly matched IMGT annotations. A later genetic analysis associated a missense DCLRE1C variant with V-gene and J-gene trimming of TCR beta chains, and an independent cohort replicated the association. Presence/absence analyses assumed roughly uniform sequencing depth across donors, an assumption that may not hold. A later analysis found that most CMV-associated TCR beta chains appeared HLA-restricted, with HLA associations seemingly driven largely by CMV exposure. Across donors, most TCR sequences were observed very rarely, whereas some public TCRs were present in many individuals. The classifier was reported to diagnose cytomegalovirus status with high specificity and sensitivity in both the original and validation cohorts. The sequencing pipeline was judged likely to have produced a cluster of highly shared sequence variants as a technical artifact. In vitro tests confirmed that a few of the cytomegalovirus-associated TCR beta chains recognize cytomegalovirus antigens. Because counts were too low, seventeen rarely observed V segments, including chromosome 9 orphons, were excluded from the earlier analysis of 587 of the donors. A later analysis reported that several top co-occurrence clusters appeared linked to parvovirus B19, influenza, CMV and Epstein-Barr virus. According to the authors, the approach could potentially be generalized to other disease states and immunological phenotypes. A total of 150 to 200 TCR beta chains were listed by the study as associated with cytomegalovirus. A further reported finding was that TCR beta sequences accurately predicted the HLA-A and HLA-B alleles for most subjects in the first cohort. For the cohort, immune exposure information was limited to CMV serostatus. Assigning TCR associations to individual alleles was difficult when HLA alleles, especially DR and DQ, strongly co-occurred.

Deletion took 3 bases off V and 3 bases off J, with a span of 14 bases between the germline ends. The CDR3 covers 15 residues, taking in both the cysteine and the phenylalanine. The retained sequence is limited to the CDR3, 45 bases, with the frame set at the first base. The germline V gene provides CDR1 LGHNA and CDR2 YNFKEQ. With respect to this clone: What this receptor recognizes is not known. No base-level quality is on record; no much larger clone is a single base apart.

In total, 666 healthy bone marrow donors made up the cohort. Cohort members were all nominally healthy when sampled, although unrecorded immune exposures were likely present. The donor tested CMV seronegative, placing the donor among the 350 or so seronegative members of the cohort. A peripheral blood sample was collected from each donor, and TCR beta sequencing was performed on peripheral blood mononuclear cells. The Qiagen DNeasy Blood Extraction Kit was used to extract genomic DNA from the blood cell samples. The V and J genes are TRBV4-2 and TRBJ1-2, with a weak D call of TRBD1 (6 bases match). The TCR comes from a woman aged 30 to 39 in good health and CMV-seronegative. Sequenced sample: PBMCs. The DNA sequence is given as TGTGCCAGCAGCCAGGATAATCAGGGGCACTATGGCTACACCTTC. It translates to CASSQDNQGHYGYTF.